These T cell receptor beta chains were read from a single sample in a study of cytomegalovirus exposure and HLA in healthy donors. The method was immunoSEQ multiplex PCR; TCRdb's version includes in-frame clones alone and lacks a portion of them. In the table there are some 150,000 clones, 85% to 90% of which are singletons. The sequencing sample was made of PBMCs. The receptors shown here come from a woman aged 18-35 years in good health and CMV-seropositive. CDR3s include the opening cysteine and the closing phenylalanine or tryptophan. A D gene is named only where the DNA matches it firmly. Clone size, where shown, is once, few, many, or a class for clones that have expanded.

D,J,V,size,CDR3,DNA
TRBD2,TRBJ2-2,TRBV5-4,-,CASSFLAGGDTGELFF,TGTGCCAGCAGCTTCTTAGCGGGAGGGGACACCGGGGAGCTGTTTTTT
-,TRBJ1-5,TRBV4-2,-,CASSQNPTGMNNQPQHF,TGTGCCAGCAGCCAAAACCCCACCGGGATGAACAATCAGCCCCAGCATTTT
-,TRBJ2-1,TRBV10-1,-,CASSETGYGNNEQFF,TGCGCCAGCAGTGAGACGGGATATGGGAACAATGAGCAGTTCTTC
-,TRBJ2-7,TRBV21-1,-,CASSGTSGHPLYEQYF,TGTGCCAGCAGCGGGACTAGCGGACACCCTCTGTACGAGCAGTACTTC
TRBD2,TRBJ2-1,TRBV5-4,-,CASSLIAGGSGPNEQFF,TGTGCCAGCAGCTTGATAGCGGGAGGCTCAGGGCCGAATGAGCAGTTCTTC
TRBD2,TRBJ2-2,TRBV5-1,-,CASSSGYLGLAKNTGELFF,TGCGCCAGCAGCTCCGGTTATCTTGGACTAGCAAAGAACACCGGGGAGCTGTTTTTT
-,TRBJ1-5,TRBV28,-,CASRTPRGFNQPQHF,TGTGCCAGCCGTACACCCCGGGGGTTCAATCAGCCCCAGCATTTT
-,TRBJ2-1,TRBV11-3,-,CASSLDRLYSSYNEQFF,TGTGCCAGCAGCTTAGATCGCCTGTATAGCTCCTACAATGAGCAGTTCTTC
-,TRBJ2-6,TRBV19,-,CASSIVRGVGANVLTF,TGTGCCAGTAGTATAGTACGAGGTGTTGGGGCCAACGTCCTGACTTTC
-,TRBJ2-3,TRBV30,few,CAWRGTSTDTQYF,TGTGCCTGGAGAGGGACTAGCACAGATACGCAGTATTTT
TRBD1,TRBJ2-7,TRBV2,-,CASTNAGTGVGEQYF,TGTGCCAGCACTAACGCCGGGACAGGGGTGGGCGAGCAGTACTTC
TRBD1,TRBJ2-1,TRBV7-6,once,CASSLGQTGGNEQFF,TGTGCCAGCAGCTTAGGACAGACAGGGGGCAATGAGCAGTTCTTC
TRBD2,TRBJ2-7,TRBV7-9,-,CASSSTSGLTYEQYF,TGTGCCAGCAGCTCGACTAGCGGGCTAACCTACGAGCAGTACTTC
-,TRBJ1-2,TRBV11-2,-,CASSLMAGTLYTF,TGTGCCAGCAGCTTAATGGCCGGGACACTCTACACCTTC
TRBD2,TRBJ2-7,TRBV10-1,-,CASSESRGLAGEYEQYF,TGCGCCAGCAGTGAGTCTAGGGGACTAGCGGGAGAGTACGAGCAGTACTTC
TRBD2,TRBJ2-3,TRBV9,-,CASSSSGSLDTQYF,TGTGCCAGCAGTTCTAGCGGGAGCTTAGATACGCAGTATTTT
-,TRBJ1-4,TRBV4-3,-,CASSQDRVSGGQGLEKLFF,TGCGCCAGCAGCCAAGATCGGGTATCCGGTGGGCAGGGCCTCGAAAAACTGTTTTTT
TRBD2,TRBJ2-1,TRBV27,-,CASSSTSGSLGEQFF,TGTGCCAGCAGTTCTACTAGCGGGAGTTTGGGTGAGCAGTTCTTC
TRBD1,TRBJ1-1,TRBV6-6,few,CASSYSGGQTEAFF,TGTGCCAGCAGTTACAGTGGGGGACAGACTGAAGCTTTCTTT
TRBD2,TRBJ2-3,TRBV9,-,CASGGLETDTQYF,TGTGCCAGCGGGGGACTAGAGACAGATACGCAGTATTTT
TRBD2,TRBJ2-1,TRBV7-6,-,CASSFSGRAYNEQFF,TGTGCCAGCAGCTTTAGCGGGAGGGCCTACAATGAGCAGTTCTTC
TRBD1,TRBJ2-7,TRBV30,-,CAWSVGTGSQEQYF,TGTGCCTGGAGTGTCGGGACAGGGTCGCAGGAGCAGTACTTC
-,TRBJ2-2,TRBV18,-,CASSMGTPNTGELFF,TGTGCCAGCTCAATGGGGACTCCGAACACCGGGGAGCTGTTTTTT
-,TRBJ2-3,TRBV28,-,CASSFPGTTDTQYF,TGTGCCAGCAGTTTTCCGGGGACTACAGATACGCAGTATTTT
TRBD2,TRBJ2-7,TRBV28,-,CASTPGLAGYEQYF,TGTGCCAGCACCCCTGGACTAGCGGGATATGAGCAGTACTTC
-,TRBJ1-4,TRBV10-1,-,CASSRLDGEGTNEKLFF,TGCGCCAGCAGCAGACTGGACGGGGAAGGGACTAATGAAAAACTGTTTTTT
TRBD1,TRBJ1-4,TRBV28,-,CASSRTGATNEKLFF,TGTGCCAGCAGTCGGACAGGAGCAACTAATGAAAAACTGTTTTTT
-,TRBJ1-5,TRBV30,-,CAWEEGVGNQPQHF,TGTGCCTGGGAAGAGGGGGTGGGTAATCAGCCCCAGCATTTT
TRBD1,TRBJ1-1,TRBV5-4,-,CASSPKQGTPEAFF,TGTGCCAGCAGCCCTAAACAGGGGACGCCCGAAGCTTTCTTT
-,TRBJ1-4,TRBV18,-,CASSPRDTGLEEKLFF,TGTGCCAGCTCACCACGAGATACAGGGTTAGAGGAAAAACTGTTTTTT
-,TRBJ2-3,TRBV6-5,-,CASSQTSVTDTQYF,TGTGCCAGCAGCCAGACTAGTGTCACAGATACGCAGTATTTT
-,TRBJ2-6,TRBV27,-,CASSLLGSGANVLTF,TGTGCCAGCAGTTTATTGGGCTCCGGGGCCAACGTCCTGACTTTC
-,TRBJ1-1,TRBV11-3,-,CASSGGGALLTVAEAFF,TGTGCCAGCAGCGGAGGCGGGGCACTCCTCACAGTGGCTGAAGCTTTCTTT
-,TRBJ1-2,TRBV6-5,-,CASRPGQGSYGYTF,TGTGCCAGCAGGCCAGGTCAGGGGTCCTATGGCTACACCTTC
-,TRBJ2-1,TRBV7-3,-,CASSLGGRLYNEQFF,TGTGCCAGCAGCTTAGGGGGCAGACTTTACAATGAGCAGTTCTTC
-,TRBJ1-1,TRBV19,-,CASTRIPSNTEAFF,TGTGCCAGTACCAGAATCCCTTCGAACACTGAAGCTTTCTTT
-,TRBJ2-2,TRBV4-2,-,CASSQRIREAGELFF,TGTGCCAGCAGCCAGAGGATCAGGGAAGCCGGGGAGCTGTTTTTT
TRBD2,TRBJ2-7,TRBV9,-,CASSAEGLAEPLEQYF,TGTGCCAGCAGCGCGGAGGGACTAGCGGAGCCCCTTGAGCAGTACTTC
TRBD2,TRBJ2-7,TRBV11-3,-,CASTEAAGEGEQYF,TGTGCCAGCACCGAGGCCGCGGGGGAGGGGGAGCAGTACTTC
TRBD1,TRBJ2-3,TRBV27,-,CASSIRGKVTDTQYF,TGTGCCAGCAGTATCAGGGGGAAGGTGACAGATACGCAGTATTTT
-,TRBJ2-3,TRBV29-1,once,CSASEARTDTQYF,TGCAGCGCTAGTGAGGCTCGCACAGATACGCAGTATTTT
TRBD1,TRBJ2-7,TRBV18,-,CASSPTTGQSYEQYF,TGTGCCAGCTCACCCACGACAGGGCAGTCCTACGAGCAGTACTTC
-,TRBJ2-7,TRBV28,-,CASTSGDEQYF,TGTGCCAGCACCTCGGGGGACGAGCAGTACTTC
-,TRBJ1-3,TRBV6-1,-,CASMAGARGNTIYF,TGTGCCAGCATGGCAGGGGCGAGAGGAAACACCATATATTTT
TRBD1,TRBJ1-2,TRBV5-1,-,CASSLNRGADGYTF,TGCGCCAGCAGCCTAAACAGGGGAGCTGATGGCTACACCTTC
-,TRBJ1-5,TRBV6-6,-,CASSYEWEGYQPQHF,TGTGCCAGCAGTTACGAGTGGGAGGGATACCAGCCCCAGCATTTT
-,TRBJ2-7,TRBV5-1,-,CASSDRTAGYEQYF,TGCGCCAGCAGCGATAGGACAGCGGGGTACGAGCAGTACTTC